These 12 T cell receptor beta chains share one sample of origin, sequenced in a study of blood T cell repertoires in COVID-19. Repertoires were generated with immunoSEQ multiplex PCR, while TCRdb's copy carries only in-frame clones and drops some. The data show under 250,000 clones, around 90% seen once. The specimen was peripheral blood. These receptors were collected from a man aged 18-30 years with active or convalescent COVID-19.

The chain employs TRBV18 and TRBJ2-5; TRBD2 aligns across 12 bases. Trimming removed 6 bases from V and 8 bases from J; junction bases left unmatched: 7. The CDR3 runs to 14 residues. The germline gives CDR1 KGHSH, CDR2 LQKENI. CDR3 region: CASSGTSGPETQYF. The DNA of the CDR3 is TGTGCCAGCTCCGGGACTAGCGGGCCCGAAACCCAGTACTTC.

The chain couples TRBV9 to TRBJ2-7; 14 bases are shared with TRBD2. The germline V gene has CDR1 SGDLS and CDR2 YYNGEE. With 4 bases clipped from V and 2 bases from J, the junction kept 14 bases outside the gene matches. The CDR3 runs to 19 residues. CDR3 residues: CASSPDPSLGLAGAYEQYF. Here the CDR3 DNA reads TGTGCCAGCAGCCCCGATCCCTCCCTGGGACTAGCGGGGGCCTACGAGCAGTACTTC.

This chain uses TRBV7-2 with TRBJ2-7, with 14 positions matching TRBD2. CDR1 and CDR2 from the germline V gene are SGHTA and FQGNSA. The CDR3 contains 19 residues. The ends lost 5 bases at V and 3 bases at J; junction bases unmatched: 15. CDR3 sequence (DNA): TGTGCCAGCAGCATTAAACGACTAGCGGGAGGGCCCAATAGCTACGAGCAGTACTTC. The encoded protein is CASSIKRLAGGPNSYEQYF.

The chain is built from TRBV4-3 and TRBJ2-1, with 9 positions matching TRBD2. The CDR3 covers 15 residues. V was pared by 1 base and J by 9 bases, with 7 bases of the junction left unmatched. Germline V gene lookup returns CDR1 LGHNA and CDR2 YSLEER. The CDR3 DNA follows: TGCGCCAGCAGCCAAGCGGCGGGAGGGCCGGGTGAGCAGTTCTTC. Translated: CASSQAAGGPGEQFF.

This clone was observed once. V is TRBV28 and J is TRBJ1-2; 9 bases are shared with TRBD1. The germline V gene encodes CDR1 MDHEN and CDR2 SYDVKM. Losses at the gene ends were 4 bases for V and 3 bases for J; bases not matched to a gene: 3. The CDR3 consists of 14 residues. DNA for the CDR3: TGTGCCAGCAGTTCGGGACAGGGCGACTATGGCTACACCTTC. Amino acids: CASSSGQGDYGYTF.

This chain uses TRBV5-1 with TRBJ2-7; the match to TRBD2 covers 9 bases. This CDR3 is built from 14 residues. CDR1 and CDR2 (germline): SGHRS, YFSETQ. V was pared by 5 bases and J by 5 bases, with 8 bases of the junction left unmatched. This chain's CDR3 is CASRPSGKIDEQYF. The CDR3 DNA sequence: TGCGCCAGCAGGCCTAGCGGGAAGATCGACGAGCAGTACTTC.

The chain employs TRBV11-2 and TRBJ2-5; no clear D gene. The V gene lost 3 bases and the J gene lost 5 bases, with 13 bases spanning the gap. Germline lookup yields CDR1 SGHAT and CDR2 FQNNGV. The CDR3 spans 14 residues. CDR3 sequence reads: CASSFDRLGETQYF. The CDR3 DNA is TGTGCCAGCAGCTTCGATAGACTCGGGGAGACCCAGTACTTC.

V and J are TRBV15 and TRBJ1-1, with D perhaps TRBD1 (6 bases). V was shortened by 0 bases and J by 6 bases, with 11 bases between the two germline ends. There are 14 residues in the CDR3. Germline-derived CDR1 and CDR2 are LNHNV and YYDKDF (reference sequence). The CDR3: CATSRDQGRSEAFF. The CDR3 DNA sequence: TGTGCCACCAGCAGAGACCAGGGGCGCTCTGAAGCTTTCTTT.

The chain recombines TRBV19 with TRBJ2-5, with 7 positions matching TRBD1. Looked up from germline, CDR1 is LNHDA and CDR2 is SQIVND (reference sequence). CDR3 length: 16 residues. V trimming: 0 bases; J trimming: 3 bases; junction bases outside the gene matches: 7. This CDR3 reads CASSIEGGRPEETQYF. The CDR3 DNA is TGTGCCAGTAGTATAGAAGGGGGCAGACCGGAAGAGACCCAGTACTTC. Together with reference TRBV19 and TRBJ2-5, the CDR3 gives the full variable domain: DGGITQSPKYLFRKEGQNVTLSCEQNLNHDAMYWYRQDPGQGLRLIYYSQIVNDFQKGDIAEGYSVSREKKESFPLTVTSAQKNPTAFYLCASSIEGGRPEETQYFGPGTRLLVL.

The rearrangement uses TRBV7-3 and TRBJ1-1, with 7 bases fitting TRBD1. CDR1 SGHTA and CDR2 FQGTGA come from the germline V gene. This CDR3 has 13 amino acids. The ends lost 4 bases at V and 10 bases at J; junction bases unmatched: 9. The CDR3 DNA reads TGTGCCAGCAGCTCGACAGGGCCTGATAGAGCTTTCTTT. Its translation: CASSSTGPDRAFF.

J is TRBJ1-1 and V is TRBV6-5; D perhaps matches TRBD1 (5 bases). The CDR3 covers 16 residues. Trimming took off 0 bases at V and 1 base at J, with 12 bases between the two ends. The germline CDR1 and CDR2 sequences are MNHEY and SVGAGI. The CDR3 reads CASSYSLTATNTEAFF. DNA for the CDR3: TGTGCCAGCAGTTACTCCCTGACAGCTACGAACACTGAAGCTTTCTTT.

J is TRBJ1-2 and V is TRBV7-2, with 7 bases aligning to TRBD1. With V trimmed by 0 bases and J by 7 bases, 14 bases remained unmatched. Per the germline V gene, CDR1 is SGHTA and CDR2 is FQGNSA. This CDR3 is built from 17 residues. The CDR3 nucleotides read TGTGCCAGCAGCTTAGCGGCAATGTCTACAGGGGCCCGTGGCTACACCTTC. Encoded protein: CASSLAAMSTGARGYTF. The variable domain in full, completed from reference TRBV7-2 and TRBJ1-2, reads GAGVSQSPSNKVTEKGKDVELRCDPISGHTALYWYRQSLGQGLEFLIYFQGNSAPDKSGLPSDRFSAERTGGSVSTLTIQRTQQEDSAVYLCASSLAAMSTGARGYTFGSGTRLTVV.